At least ten counts were recorded for the clone carrying this TCR beta chain. The study amplified TCR beta CDR3 regions using RNA transcripts. HTBI primers were used in a first-round RT-PCR, which preceded a second-round multiplex PCR. Via MiXCR, TCRdb re-called the multiplex PCR reads, giving one row per CDR3 protein. Among fewer than 350,000 distinct CDR3 sequences, roughly a sixth were seen once, and the ten largest hold roughly an eighth. The ends were cut back, 7 bases at V and 5 bases at J, with 25 bases in the middle. Germline assignment: CDR1 SGHDT and CDR2 YYEEEE. The CDR3 contains 16 residues. The record originates from a study of Graves' ophthalmopathy and Graves' hyperthyroidism. Overall study: Peripheral blood was collected at initial diagnosis, before any treatment.

The source is an adult man with Graves' ophthalmopathy. The V and J genes are TRBV5-6 and TRBJ2-7; tentatively, D is TRBD2 (6 bases). The sequencing input was peripheral blood. CDR3 bases: TGTGCCAGCTTCCGTTACGTGGCGACTAGTGTCCACGAGCAGTACTTC. Translated, it gives CASFRYVATSVHEQYF.